Each of the 3 T cell receptor beta chains below was sequenced from the same sample in a study of blood T cells in healthy people across ages. Primed by a sample-barcoded 5' primer and a J-beta primer mix, a second PCR proceeded for about 6 to 12 cycles. TCRdb recomputed calls from the 5' RACE reads with MiXCR, one row per CDR3 protein. Of about 1.6 million distinct CDR3 sequences in the sample, 30% to 40% were seen once. The sequenced sample consisted of blood. These receptors were taken from a woman aged 25 to 45 in good health.

This clonotype was picked up a small number of times. One base away lies a much larger clone, so this may be a sequencing read error. The CDR3 spells CASSTTGANVLTF. The CDR3, as DNA: TGTGCCAGCAGTACCACTGGGGCCAACGTCCTGACTTTC. The V gene is TRBV2, the J gene TRBJ2-6, with D unclear. The CDR3 runs to 13 residues. Trimming shortened V by 5 bases and J by 2 bases, and 4 bases separated the two germline ends. Germline V lookup: CDR1 SNHLY, CDR2 FYNNEI.

The CDR3 loop is CASSVGGPGAQYF. The CDR3 DNA sequence: TGTGCCAGCAGCGTAGGTGGCCCCGGGGCGCAGTATTTT. The chain combines TRBV9 with TRBJ2-3, with TRBD2 as a possible D gene (5 bases). The germline V gene encodes CDR1 SGDLS and CDR2 YYNGEE. This CDR3 is 13 amino acids long. V was trimmed by 0 bases and J by 10 bases, leaving 12 bases between them.

This clonotype has just a few counts. The CDR3 region has the DNA TGTGCCACCAGCATCGGACTAGCGCACCAAGAGACCCAGTACTTC. Amino acids: CATSIGLAHQETQYF. The chain couples TRBV15 to TRBJ2-5, with 9 bases lining up with TRBD2. CDR3 length: 15 residues. Germline trimming cut 4 bases from V and 0 bases from J; bases unmatched to any gene: 3. CDR1 and CDR2 (germline): LNHNV, YYDKDF (reference sequence).